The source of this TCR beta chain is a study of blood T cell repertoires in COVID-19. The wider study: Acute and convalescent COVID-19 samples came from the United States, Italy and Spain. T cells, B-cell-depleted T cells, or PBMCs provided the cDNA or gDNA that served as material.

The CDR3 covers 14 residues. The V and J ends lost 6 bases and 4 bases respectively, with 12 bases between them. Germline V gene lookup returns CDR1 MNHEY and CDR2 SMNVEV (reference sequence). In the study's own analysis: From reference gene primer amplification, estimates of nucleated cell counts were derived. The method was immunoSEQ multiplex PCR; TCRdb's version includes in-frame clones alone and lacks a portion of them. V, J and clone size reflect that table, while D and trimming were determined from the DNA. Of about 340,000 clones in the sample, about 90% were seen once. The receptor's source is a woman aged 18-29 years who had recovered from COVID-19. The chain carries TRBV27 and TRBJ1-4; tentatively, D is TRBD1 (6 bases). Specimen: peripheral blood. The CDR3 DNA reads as TGTGCCAGCAGGATCGGACAGCTTAATGAAAAACTGTTTTTT. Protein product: CASRIGQLNEKLFF.